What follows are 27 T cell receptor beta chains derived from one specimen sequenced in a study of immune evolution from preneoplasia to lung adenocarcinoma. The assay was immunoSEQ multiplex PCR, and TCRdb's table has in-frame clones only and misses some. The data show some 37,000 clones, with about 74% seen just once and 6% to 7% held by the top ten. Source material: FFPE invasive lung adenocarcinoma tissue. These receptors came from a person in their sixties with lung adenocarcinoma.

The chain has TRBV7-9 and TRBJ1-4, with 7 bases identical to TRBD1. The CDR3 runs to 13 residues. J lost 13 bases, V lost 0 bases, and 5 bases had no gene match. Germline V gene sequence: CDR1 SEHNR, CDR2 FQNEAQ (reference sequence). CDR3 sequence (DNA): TGTGCCAGCAGCTTAGCCAGGGGGACAGTACTGTTTTTT. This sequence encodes CASSLARGTVLFF.

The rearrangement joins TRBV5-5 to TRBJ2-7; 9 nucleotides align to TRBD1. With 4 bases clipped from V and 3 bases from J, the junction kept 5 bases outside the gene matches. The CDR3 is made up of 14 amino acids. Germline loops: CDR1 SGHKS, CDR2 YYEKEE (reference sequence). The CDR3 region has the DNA TGTGCCAGCAGCCGAGGACAGGGGATCTACGAGCAGTACTTC. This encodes CASSRGQGIYEQYF. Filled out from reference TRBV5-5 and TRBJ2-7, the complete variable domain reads DAGVTQSPTHLIKTRGQQVTLRCSPISGHKSVSWYQQVLGQGPQFIFQYYEKEERGRGNFPDRFSARQFPNYSSELNVNALLLGDSALYLCASSRGQGIYEQYFGPGTRLTVT.

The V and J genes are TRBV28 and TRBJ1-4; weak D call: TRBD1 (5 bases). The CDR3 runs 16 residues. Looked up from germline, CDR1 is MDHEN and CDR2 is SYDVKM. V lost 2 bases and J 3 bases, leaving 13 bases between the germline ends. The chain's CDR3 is CASSLSLTGANEKLFF. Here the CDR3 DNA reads TGTGCCAGCAGTTTAAGCCTCACGGGGGCTAATGAAAAACTGTTTTTT.

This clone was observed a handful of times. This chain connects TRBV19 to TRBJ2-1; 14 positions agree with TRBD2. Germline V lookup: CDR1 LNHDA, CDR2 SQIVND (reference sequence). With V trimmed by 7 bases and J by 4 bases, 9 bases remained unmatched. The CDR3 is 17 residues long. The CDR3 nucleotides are TGTGCCAGTACCAGACTAGCGGGAGGGCCTGGGTACAATGAGCAGTTCTTC. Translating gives CASTRLAGGPGYNEQFF.

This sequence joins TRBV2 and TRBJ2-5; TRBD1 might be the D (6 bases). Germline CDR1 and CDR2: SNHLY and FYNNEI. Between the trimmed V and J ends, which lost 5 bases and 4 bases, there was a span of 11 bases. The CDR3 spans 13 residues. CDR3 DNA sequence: TGTGCCAGCAGTTACAGGGTCGGAGAGACCCAGTACTTC. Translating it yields CASSYRVGETQYF.

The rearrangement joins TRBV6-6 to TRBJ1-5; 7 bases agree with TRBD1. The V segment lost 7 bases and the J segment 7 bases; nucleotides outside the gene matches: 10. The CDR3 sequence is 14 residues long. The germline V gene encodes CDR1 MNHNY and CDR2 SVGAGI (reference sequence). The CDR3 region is CASTSGQWEQPQHF. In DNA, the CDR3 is TGTGCCAGCACCTCGGGACAGTGGGAACAGCCCCAGCATTTT.

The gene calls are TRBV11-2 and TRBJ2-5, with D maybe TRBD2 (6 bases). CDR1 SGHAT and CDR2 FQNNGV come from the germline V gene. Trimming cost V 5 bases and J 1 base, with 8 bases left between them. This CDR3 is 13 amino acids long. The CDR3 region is CASSLGSQETQYF. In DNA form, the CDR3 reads TGTGCCAGCAGCCTCGGGAGCCAAGAGACCCAGTACTTC.

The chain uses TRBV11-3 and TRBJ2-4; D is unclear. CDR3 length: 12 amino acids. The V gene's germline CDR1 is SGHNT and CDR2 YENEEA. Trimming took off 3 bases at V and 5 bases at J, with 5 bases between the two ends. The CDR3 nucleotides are TGTGCCAGCAGCTTGTCGGAAAACATTCAGTACTTC. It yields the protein CASSLSENIQYF.

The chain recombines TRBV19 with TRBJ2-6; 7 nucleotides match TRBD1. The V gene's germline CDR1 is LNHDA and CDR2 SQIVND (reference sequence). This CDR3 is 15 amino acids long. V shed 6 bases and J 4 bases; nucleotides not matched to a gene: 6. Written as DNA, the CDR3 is TGTGCCAGTAGGAGCACAGGGGCCGGGGCCAACGTCCTGACTTTC. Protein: CASRSTGAGANVLTF.

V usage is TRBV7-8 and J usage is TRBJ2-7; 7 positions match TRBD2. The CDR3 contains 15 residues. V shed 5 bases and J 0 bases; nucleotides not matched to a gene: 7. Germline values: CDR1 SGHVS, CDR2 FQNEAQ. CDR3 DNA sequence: TGTGCCAGCAGCGTTAGCGGGCCTTACTCCTACGAGCAGTACTTC. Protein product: CASSVSGPYSYEQYF.

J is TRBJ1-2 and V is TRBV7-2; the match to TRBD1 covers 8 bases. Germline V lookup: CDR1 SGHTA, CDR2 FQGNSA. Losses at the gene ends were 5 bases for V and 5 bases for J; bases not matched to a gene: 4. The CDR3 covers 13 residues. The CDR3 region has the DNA TGTGCCAGCAGCCTGGACAGGGCTTATGGCTACACCTTC. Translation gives CASSLDRAYGYTF. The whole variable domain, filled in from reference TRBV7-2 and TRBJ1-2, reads GAGVSQSPSNKVTEKGKDVELRCDPISGHTALYWYRQSLGQGLEFLIYFQGNSAPDKSGLPSDRFSAERTGGSVSTLTIQRTQQEDSAVYLCASSLDRAYGYTFGSGTRLTVV.

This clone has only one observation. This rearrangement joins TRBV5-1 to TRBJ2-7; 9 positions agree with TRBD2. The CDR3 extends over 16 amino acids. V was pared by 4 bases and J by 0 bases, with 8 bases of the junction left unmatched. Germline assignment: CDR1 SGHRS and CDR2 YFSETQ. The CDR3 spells CASSPRAGGPSYEQYF. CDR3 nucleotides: TGCGCCAGCAGCCCTCGGGCGGGAGGGCCCTCCTACGAGCAGTACTTC.

CDR3 bases: TGTGCCAGCAGCCCCAGGGGGGATCTAACCTACAATGAGCAGTTCTTC. It codes for CASSPRGDLTYNEQFF. The V call is TRBV5-4, the J call TRBJ2-1, with a possible D match to TRBD1 (7 bases). Trimming left V 4 bases short and J 2 bases short, with 16 bases between. The CDR3 has 16 residues. Germline V gives CDR1 SGHNT, CDR2 YYREEE (reference sequence). Looking up the rest from reference TRBV5-4 and TRBJ2-1 gives the full variable domain: ETGVTQSPTHLIKTRGQQVTLRCSSQSGHNTVSWYQQALGQGPQFIFQYYREEENGRGNFPPRFSGLQFPNYSSELNVNALELDDSALYLCASSPRGDLTYNEQFFGPGTRLTVL.

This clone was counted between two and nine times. CDR3 coding DNA: TGTGCCAGCAGCCTAAAGGGACAGAGAGCTAGCGGGAGCTCCTACGAGCAGTACTTC. Protein sequence: CASSLKGQRASGSSYEQYF. The genes are TRBV7-9 and TRBJ2-7; 10 nucleotides align to TRBD2. The trim removed 5 bases at V and 0 bases at J, leaving 16 bases unmatched. Germline-derived CDR1 and CDR2 are SEHNR and FQNEAQ (reference sequence). This CDR3 comprises 19 residues.

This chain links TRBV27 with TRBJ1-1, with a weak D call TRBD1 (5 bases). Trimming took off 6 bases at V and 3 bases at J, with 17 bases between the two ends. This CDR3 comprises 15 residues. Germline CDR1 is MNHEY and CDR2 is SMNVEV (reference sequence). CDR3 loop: CASRAAEGSYTEAFF. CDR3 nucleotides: TGTGCCAGCAGAGCTGCGGAGGGGTCTTACACTGAAGCTTTCTTT.

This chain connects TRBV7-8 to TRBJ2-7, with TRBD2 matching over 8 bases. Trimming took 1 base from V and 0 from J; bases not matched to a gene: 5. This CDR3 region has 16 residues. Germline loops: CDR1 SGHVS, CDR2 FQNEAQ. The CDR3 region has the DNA TGTGCCAGCAGCTTAGGTTCCGCGGGAGGCTCCTACGAGCAGTACTTC. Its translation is CASSLGSAGGSYEQYF.

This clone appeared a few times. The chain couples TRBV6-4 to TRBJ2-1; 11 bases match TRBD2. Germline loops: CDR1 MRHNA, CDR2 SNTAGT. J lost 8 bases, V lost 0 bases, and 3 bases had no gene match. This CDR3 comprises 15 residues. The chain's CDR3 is CASSDSTSGSDEQFF. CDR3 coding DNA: TGTGCCAGCAGTGACTCTACTAGCGGGAGTGATGAGCAGTTCTTC.

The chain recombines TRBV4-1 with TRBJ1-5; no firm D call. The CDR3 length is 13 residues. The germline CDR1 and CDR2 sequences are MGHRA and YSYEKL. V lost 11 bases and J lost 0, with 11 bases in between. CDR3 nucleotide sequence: TGCGCCGGAGATGGTCATAGCAATCAGCCCCAGCATTTT. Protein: CAGDGHSNQPQHF.

This chain's CDR3 is CASSYSQGRRGGQYF. CDR3 coding DNA: TGTGCCAGCAGTTACTCGCAGGGACGCCGAGGGGGGCAGTACTTC. The chain is built from TRBV6-5 and TRBJ2-7; perhaps TRBD1 as D (6 bases). CDR3 length: 15 residues. The ends were cut back, 0 bases at V and 9 bases at J, with 18 bases in the middle. Germline assignment: CDR1 MNHEY and CDR2 SVGAGI.

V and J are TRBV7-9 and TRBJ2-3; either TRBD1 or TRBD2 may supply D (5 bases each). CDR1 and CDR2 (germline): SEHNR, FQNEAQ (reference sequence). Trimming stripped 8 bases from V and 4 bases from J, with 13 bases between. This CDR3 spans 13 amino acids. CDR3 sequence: CASSARGADTQYF. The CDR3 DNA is TGTGCCAGCTCAGCAAGGGGAGCAGATACGCAGTATTTT. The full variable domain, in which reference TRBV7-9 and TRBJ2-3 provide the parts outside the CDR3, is DTGVSQNPRHKITKRGQNVTFRCDPISEHNRLYWYRQTLGQGPEFLTYFQNEAQLEKSRLLSDRFSAERPKGSFSTLEIQRTEQGDSAMYLCASSARGADTQYFGPGTRLTVL.

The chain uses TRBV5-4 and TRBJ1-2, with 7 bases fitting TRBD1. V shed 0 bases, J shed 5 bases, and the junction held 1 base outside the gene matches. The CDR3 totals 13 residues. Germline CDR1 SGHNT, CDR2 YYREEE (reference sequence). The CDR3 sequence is CASSLDRGYGYTF. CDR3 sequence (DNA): TGTGCCAGCAGCTTGGACAGGGGTTATGGCTACACCTTC. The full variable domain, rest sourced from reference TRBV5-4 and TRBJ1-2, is ETGVTQSPTHLIKTRGQQVTLRCSSQSGHNTVSWYQQALGQGPQFIFQYYREEENGRGNFPPRFSGLQFPNYSSELNVNALELDDSALYLCASSLDRGYGYTFGSGTRLTVV.

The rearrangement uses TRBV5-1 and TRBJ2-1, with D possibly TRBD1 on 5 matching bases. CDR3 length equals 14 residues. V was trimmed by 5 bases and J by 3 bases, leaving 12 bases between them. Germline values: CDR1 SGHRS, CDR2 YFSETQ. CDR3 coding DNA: TGCGCCAGCAGGAACGACAGACTCTACAATGAGCAGTTCTTC. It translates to CASRNDRLYNEQFF.

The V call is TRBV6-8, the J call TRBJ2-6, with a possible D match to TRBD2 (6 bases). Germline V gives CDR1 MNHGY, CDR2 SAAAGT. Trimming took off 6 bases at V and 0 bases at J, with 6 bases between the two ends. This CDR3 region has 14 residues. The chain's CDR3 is CASREGSGANVLTF. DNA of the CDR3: TGTGCCAGCAGGGAGGGCTCTGGGGCCAACGTCCTGACTTTC.

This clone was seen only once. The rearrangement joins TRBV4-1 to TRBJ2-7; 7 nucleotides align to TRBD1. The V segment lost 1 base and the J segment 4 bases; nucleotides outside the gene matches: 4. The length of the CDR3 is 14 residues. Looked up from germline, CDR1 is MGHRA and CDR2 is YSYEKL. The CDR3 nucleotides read TGCGCCAGCAGCCAAGTGCCCAGGGGGTACGAGCAGTACTTC. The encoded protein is CASSQVPRGYEQYF.

CDR3: CASSPQWGKEQFF. CDR3 in DNA: TGTGCCAGCAGTCCCCAGTGGGGTAAAGAGCAGTTCTTC. This chain connects TRBV27 to TRBJ2-1; D gene ambiguous. The germline gives CDR1 MNHEY, CDR2 SMNVEV (reference sequence). The CDR3 is made up of 13 amino acids. Deletions cut 5 bases from V and 10 bases from J, with 15 bases between.

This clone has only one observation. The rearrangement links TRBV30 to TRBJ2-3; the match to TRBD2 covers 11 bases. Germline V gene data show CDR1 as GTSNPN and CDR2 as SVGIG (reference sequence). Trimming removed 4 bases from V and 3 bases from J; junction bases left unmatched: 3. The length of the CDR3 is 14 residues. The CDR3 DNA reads TGTGCCTGGAAACTAGCGGGAGTAACAGATACGCAGTATTTT. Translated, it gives CAWKLAGVTDTQYF.

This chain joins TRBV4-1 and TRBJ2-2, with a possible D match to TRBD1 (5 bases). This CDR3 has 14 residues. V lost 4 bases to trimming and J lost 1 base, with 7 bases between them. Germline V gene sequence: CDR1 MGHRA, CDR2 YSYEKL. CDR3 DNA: TGCGCCAGCAGCCGCGGACAGAACACCGGGGAGCTGTTTTTT. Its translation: CASSRGQNTGELFF.